This T cell receptor beta chain was identified during a study of T cell responses to AZD1222 COVID-19 vaccine. TCRdb's copy holds only in-frame clones and misses some; the assay was immunoSEQ multiplex PCR. The table shows tens of thousands of clones, with about 88% occurring only once. The sequence was obtained from an adult in good health. Here the sequenced sample was peripheral blood, taken on day 0 of AZD1222 vaccination.

The CDR3 here is CASSESITNNYGYTF. CDR3 in DNA: TGTGCCAGCAGTGAAAGCATAACAAATAACTATGGCTACACCTTC. The chain employs TRBV6-1 and TRBJ1-2, with no clear D. Germline V gene data show CDR1 as MNHNS and CDR2 as SASEGT. Trimming removed 2 bases at V and 1 base at J, with 11 bases between. The CDR3 is made up of 15 amino acids.